The 20 T cell receptor beta chains in this list originate from one sample, sequenced in a study of T cell responses to AZD1222 COVID-19 vaccine. Measured with immunoSEQ multiplex PCR; TCRdb has only the in-frame clones, and not every one. The table has 100,000 to 120,000 clones, approximately 89% seen once; the top ten hold about 3%. The sequences come from peripheral blood, collected on day 0 of MenACWY control vaccination. These receptors all come from an adult in good health.

The J gene is TRBJ1-1, the V gene TRBV28; D unresolved. V was cut by 7 bases and J by 4 bases, with 13 bases left in between. The CDR3 contains 13 residues. CDR1 and CDR2 (germline): MDHEN, SYDVKM. The CDR3 spells CASIRVVGTEAFF. The CDR3 nucleotides read TGTGCCAGCATTAGGGTGGTCGGCACTGAAGCTTTCTTT.

The V and J genes are TRBV5-1 and TRBJ1-3; D is unresolved. CDR1 is SGHRS and CDR2 is YFSETQ in the germline V gene. Trimming took 0 bases from V and 7 from J, leaving 11 bases between them. There are 14 residues in the CDR3. CDR3 coding DNA: TGCGCCAGCAGCTTGGGACCTCCCGGCAACACCATATATTTT. This encodes CASSLGPPGNTIYF. The variable domain in full, completed from reference TRBV5-1 and TRBJ1-3, reads KAGVTQTPRYLIKTRGQQVTLSCSPISGHRSVSWYQQTPGQGLQFLFEYFSETQRNKGNFPGRFSGRQFSNSRSEMNVSTLELGDSALYLCASSLGPPGNTIYFGEGSWLTVV.

This clone was counted a single time. The rearrangement joins TRBV27 to TRBJ2-7, with a weak D call TRBD2 (6 bases). Germline values: CDR1 MNHEY, CDR2 SMNVEV (reference sequence). V was cut by 6 bases and J by 0 bases, with 15 bases left in between. The CDR3 has 15 amino acids. The CDR3 region is CASRIGTGASYEQYF. The CDR3 region has the DNA TGTGCCAGCAGAATAGGGACGGGAGCCTCCTACGAGCAGTACTTC.

CDR3 residues: CASSLGATTVTDTQYF. The CDR3 DNA follows: TGTGCCAGCAGCTTAGGGGCGACTACCGTGACAGATACGCAGTATTTT. This chain connects TRBV11-2 to TRBJ2-3; D perhaps matches TRBD2 (5 bases). CDR3 length: 16 amino acids. The germline V and J ends were trimmed by 1 base and 3 bases, with 14 bases remaining between them. CDR1 is SGHAT, CDR2 FQNNGV, per germline.

CDR3 sequence reads: CASSLGAPTGELFF. The CDR3 DNA follows: TGTGCCAGCAGCTTAGGGGCACCCACCGGGGAGCTGTTTTTT. The chain recombines TRBV7-2 with TRBJ2-2; D is uncertain. The CDR3 runs 14 residues. Germline CDR1 SGHTA, CDR2 FQGNSA. Trimming left V 1 base short and J 4 bases short, with 7 bases between. Using reference TRBV7-2 and TRBJ2-2 for the parts outside the CDR3, the full variable domain is GAGVSQSPSNKVTEKGKDVELRCDPISGHTALYWYRQSLGQGLEFLIYFQGNSAPDKSGLPSDRFSAERTGGSVSTLTIQRTQQEDSAVYLCASSLGAPTGELFFGEGSRLTVL.

The chain employs TRBV30 and TRBJ1-5; D may be TRBD1 (6 bases). CDR1 and CDR2 from the germline V gene are GTSNPN and SVGIG (reference sequence). This CDR3 is 13 amino acids long. With 1 base removed from V and 4 bases from J, the gap between germline ends came to 8 bases. The CDR3 is CAWSATGNQPQHF. The CDR3 DNA sequence: TGTGCCTGGAGTGCGACAGGAAATCAGCCCCAGCATTTT.

The V and J genes are TRBV6-5 and TRBJ1-2; 7 nucleotides agree with TRBD1. This CDR3 comprises 15 residues. Trimming removed 2 bases from V and 0 bases from J; junction bases left unmatched: 3. Germline loops: CDR1 MNHEY, CDR2 SVGAGI. DNA of the CDR3: TGTGCCAGCAGTTACCGACAGGGAACTAACTATGGCTACACCTTC. This translates into CASSYRQGTNYGYTF.

This clone was observed a few times. The V call is TRBV11-2, the J call TRBJ2-2; the match to TRBD1 covers 7 bases. The CDR3 spans 18 residues. Looked up from germline, CDR1 is SGHAT and CDR2 is FQNNGV. V gave up 3 bases and J gave up 2 bases; unmatched junction bases: 12. The chain's CDR3 is CASSFSPDRAQNTGELFF. The CDR3 DNA reads as TGTGCCAGCAGCTTTAGCCCCGACAGGGCACAAAACACCGGGGAGCTGTTTTTT. The full variable domain, its missing parts supplied by reference TRBV11-2 and TRBJ2-2, is EAGVAQSPRYKIIEKRQSVAFWCNPISGHATLYWYQQILGQGPKLLIQFQNNGVVDDSQLPKDRFSAERLKGVDSTLKIQPAKLEDSAVYLCASSFSPDRAQNTGELFFGEGSRLTVL.

This sequence joins TRBV6-5 and TRBJ1-5, with a tentative D call TRBD1 (5 bases). Germline V gives CDR1 MNHEY, CDR2 SVGAGI. V was clipped by 8 bases and J by 4 bases, with 12 bases between them. This CDR3 spans 13 amino acids. This chain's CDR3 is CASQTGLNQPQHF. The CDR3 DNA reads as TGTGCCAGCCAAACAGGCCTAAATCAGCCCCAGCATTTT.

The V gene is TRBV2, the J gene TRBJ1-1; no definite D call. The CDR3 totals 15 residues. Trimming stripped 5 bases from V and 0 bases from J, with 13 bases between. Germline values: CDR1 SNHLY, CDR2 FYNNEI. CDR3 nucleotides: TGTGCCAGCAGTTGGTCGACGGCCATGAACACTGAAGCTTTCTTT. Protein product: CASSWSTAMNTEAFF.

V is TRBV28 and J is TRBJ2-3, with D maybe TRBD2 (5 bases). The germline V gene encodes CDR1 MDHEN and CDR2 SYDVKM. The CDR3 extends over 10 amino acids. The V and J ends lost 6 bases and 13 bases respectively, with 11 bases between them. This chain's CDR3 is CASSHREKYF. CDR3 coding DNA: TGTGCCAGCAGCCATAGGGAGAAGTATTTT.

The chain combines TRBV18 with TRBJ1-3; D is unresolved. V was cut by 3 bases and J by 2 bases, with 14 bases left in between. Germline V gene sequence: CDR1 KGHSH, CDR2 LQKENI. The CDR3 consists of 16 residues. CDR3 DNA: TGTGCCAGCTCACCTTCAATGGGAACGACTGGAAACACCATATATTTT. It yields the protein CASSPSMGTTGNTIYF.

V gene TRBV4-3 combines with J gene TRBJ2-3; D assignment may be TRBD1 or TRBD2 (5 bases each). The CDR3 sequence is 16 residues long. Germline V gene data show CDR1 as LGHNA and CDR2 as YSLEER. Trimming shortened V by 0 bases and J by 0 bases, and 10 bases separated the two germline ends. CDR3 DNA sequence: TGCGCCAGCAGCCAAGAAGACGGGGACAGCACAGATACGCAGTATTTT. Residues: CASSQEDGDSTDTQYF.

The CDR3 spells CASSYLTEETQYF. CDR3 nucleotides: TGTGCCAGCAGTTACCTCACTGAAGAGACCCAGTACTTC. The chain uses TRBV6-5 and TRBJ2-5; D gene uncertain. Trimming took off 2 bases at V and 3 bases at J, with 7 bases between the two ends. Germline CDR1 reads MNHEY; CDR2 reads SVGAGI. The CDR3 is made up of 13 amino acids.

This chain joins TRBV10-3 and TRBJ1-1; D is perhaps TRBD1 (5 bases). In germline, CDR1 is ENHRY, CDR2 SYGVKD. Trimming removed 7 bases at V and 4 bases at J, with 19 bases between. The length of the CDR3 is 15 residues. The CDR3 DNA is TGTGCCATCACCGAGAGCGGTCGGGGCGGCACTGAAGCTTTCTTT. Amino acid sequence: CAITESGRGGTEAFF.

The chain is built from TRBV15 and TRBJ2-5; D remains ambiguous. This CDR3 has 11 amino acids. Germline CDR1 and CDR2: LNHNV and YYDKDF (reference sequence). V lost 6 bases to trimming and J lost 2 bases, with 4 bases between them. The CDR3 is CATRAQETQYF. DNA of the CDR3: TGTGCCACCAGAGCGCAAGAGACCCAGTACTTC. Supplemented by reference TRBV15 and TRBJ2-5, the full variable domain reads DAMVIQNPRYQVTQFGKPVTLSCSQTLNHNVMYWYQQKSSQAPKLLFHYYDKDFNNEADTPDNFQSRRPNTSFCFLDIRSPGLGDTAMYLCATRAQETQYFGPGTRLLVL.

J is TRBJ1-1 and V is TRBV6-5; D gene unclear. Trimming cost V 8 bases and J 0 bases, with 16 bases left between them. This CDR3 is built from 15 residues. Germline V gives CDR1 MNHEY, CDR2 SVGAGI. The CDR3 DNA is TGTGCCAGCCACATTCTCCAGGTCATGAACACTGAAGCTTTCTTT. Its protein product is CASHILQVMNTEAFF.

The rearrangement links TRBV27 to TRBJ2-1; D may correspond to TRBD1 or TRBD2 (5 bases each). This CDR3 has 15 amino acids. V was shortened by 0 bases and J by 2 bases, with 8 bases between the two germline ends. The germline V gene encodes CDR1 MNHEY and CDR2 SMNVEV (reference sequence). The CDR3 coding sequence is TGTGCCAGCAGTTTATCAGAGGGGCCCTACAATGAGCAGTTCTTC. Translated: CASSLSEGPYNEQFF.

The V and J genes are TRBV5-1 and TRBJ1-1; maybe TRBD1 (5 bases). CDR1 and CDR2 (germline): SGHRS, YFSETQ. V lost 3 bases to trimming and J lost 4 bases, with 7 bases between them. This CDR3 has 12 residues. CDR3 bases: TGCGCCAGCAGCTGGGGCCGCACTGAAGCTTTCTTT. Encoded protein: CASSWGRTEAFF.

The chain is built from TRBV5-1 and TRBJ1-2; D remains unclear. The CDR3 is 15 amino acids. Trimming left V 0 bases short and J 1 base short, with 10 bases between. Germline V lookup: CDR1 SGHRS, CDR2 YFSETQ. CDR3 bases: TGCGCCAGCAGCTTGGCCCGCGGTATTAACTATGGCTACACCTTC. Translating gives CASSLARGINYGYTF.